Described below is a single TCR beta chain sequence and its context. Antigen unknown. Donors showed nominal health when sampled, although they likely had unrecorded immune exposures. This sample is drawn from a study of cytomegalovirus exposure and HLA in healthy donors. 13 Jbeta primers and 60 Vbeta primers were used for the PCR. The assay was immunoSEQ multiplex PCR, and TCRdb's table has in-frame clones only and misses some. The data include 68,000 or so clones; the top ten clones carry approximately 7.5%. Germline loops: CDR1 MNHEY, CDR2 SMNVEV (reference sequence). Trimming stripped 7 bases from V and 1 base from J, with 10 bases between. The CDR3 runs to 13 residues. Whole-study results and caveats: Accurate predictions that matched the HLA-A and HLA-B alleles of most subjects were reportedly made from TCR beta sequences.

The source material was PBMCs. This TCR was recovered from a female donor in good health and CMV-seropositive. The genes are TRBV27 and TRBJ1-2, with unresolved D. The CDR3 is CASKGSYNYGYTF. CDR3 coding DNA: TGTGCCAGCAAAGGGAGTTATAACTATGGCTACACCTTC.